This entry describes one T cell receptor beta chain. Authors' methods: Researchers report that nucleated cell counts were estimated from reference gene primer amplification. Using immunoSEQ multiplex PCR, the repertoire was profiled, and TCRdb retains in-frame clones only, with some absent. The DNA gave D and trimming, while V, J and clone size come from that table. The table has approximately 70,000 clones, more than 75% seen once. The sample originates from a study of blood T cell repertoires in COVID-19. Study-level background: Material from acute and convalescent COVID-19 was sourced from the United States, Italy and Spain.

J gave up 8 bases and V 0 bases, and 8 bases lay outside the gene matches. Germline CDR1 MGHRA, CDR2 YSYEKL. CDR3 length: 16 residues. Sample: peripheral blood. This clonotype was obtained from a human donor in a cohort sampled during active COVID-19. This chain joins TRBV4-1 and TRBJ2-1; the match to TRBD2 covers 9 bases. CDR3 region: CASSQDDSGRSHEQFF. The CDR3 DNA reads TGCGCCAGCAGCCAAGATGATAGCGGGAGATCCCATGAGCAGTTCTTC.